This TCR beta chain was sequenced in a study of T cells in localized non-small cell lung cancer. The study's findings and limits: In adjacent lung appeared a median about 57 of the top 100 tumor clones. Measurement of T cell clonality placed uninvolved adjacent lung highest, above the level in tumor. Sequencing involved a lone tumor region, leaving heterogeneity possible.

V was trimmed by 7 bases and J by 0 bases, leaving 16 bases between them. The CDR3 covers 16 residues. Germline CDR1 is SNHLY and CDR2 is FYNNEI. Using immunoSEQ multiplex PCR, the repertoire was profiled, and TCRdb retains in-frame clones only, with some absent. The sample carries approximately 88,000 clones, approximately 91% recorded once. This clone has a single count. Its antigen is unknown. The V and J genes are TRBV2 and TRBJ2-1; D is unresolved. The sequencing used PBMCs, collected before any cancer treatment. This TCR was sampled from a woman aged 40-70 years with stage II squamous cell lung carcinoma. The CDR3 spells CASKNQRKSSYNEQFF. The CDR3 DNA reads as TGTGCCAGCAAAAACCAGCGCAAAAGCTCCTACAATGAGCAGTTCTTC.